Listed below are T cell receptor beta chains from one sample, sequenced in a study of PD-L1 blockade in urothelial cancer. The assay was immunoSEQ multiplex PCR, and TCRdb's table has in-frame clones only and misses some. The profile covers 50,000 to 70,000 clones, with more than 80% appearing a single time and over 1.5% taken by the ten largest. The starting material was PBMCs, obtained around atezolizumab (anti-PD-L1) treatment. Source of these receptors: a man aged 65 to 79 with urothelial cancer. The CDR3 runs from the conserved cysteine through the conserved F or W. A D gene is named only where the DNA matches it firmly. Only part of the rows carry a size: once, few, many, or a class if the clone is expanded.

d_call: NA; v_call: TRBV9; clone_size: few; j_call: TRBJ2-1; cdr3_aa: CASSVSNGDNEQFF; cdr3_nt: TGTGCCAGCAGCGTATCTAACGGGGACAATGAGCAGTTCTTC
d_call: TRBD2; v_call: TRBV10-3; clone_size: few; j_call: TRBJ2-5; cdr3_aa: CAISLGLAGGRETQYF; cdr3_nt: TGTGCCATCAGTCTGGGACTAGCGGGAGGGCGAGAGACCCAGTACTTC
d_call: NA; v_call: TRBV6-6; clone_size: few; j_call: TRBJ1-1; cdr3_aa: CASRGSGGDTEAFF; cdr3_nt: TGTGCCAGCAGGGGGTCTGGGGGGGACACTGAAGCTTTCTTT
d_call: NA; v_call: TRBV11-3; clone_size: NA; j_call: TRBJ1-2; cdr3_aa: CASSTGGGFDGYTF; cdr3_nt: TGTGCCAGCAGCACCGGGGGAGGGTTCGATGGCTACACCTTC
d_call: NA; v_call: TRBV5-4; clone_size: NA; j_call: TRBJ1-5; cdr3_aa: CASSFSGRDQPQHF; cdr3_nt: TGTGCCAGCAGCTTCTCCGGGAGGGATCAGCCCCAGCATTTT
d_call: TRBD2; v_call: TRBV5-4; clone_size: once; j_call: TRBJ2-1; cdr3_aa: CASSLHWDYPNNEQFF; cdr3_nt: TGTGCCAGCAGCTTGCATTGGGACTACCCAAACAATGAGCAGTTCTTC
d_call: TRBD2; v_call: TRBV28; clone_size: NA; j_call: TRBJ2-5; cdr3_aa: CASSLGTSGEETQYF; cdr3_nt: TGTGCCAGCAGTCTAGGGACTAGCGGGGAAGAGACCCAGTACTTC
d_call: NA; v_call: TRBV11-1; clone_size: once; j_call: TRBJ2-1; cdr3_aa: CASSSGRYNEQFF; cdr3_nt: TGTGCCAGCAGCTCGGGGAGGTACAATGAGCAGTTCTTC
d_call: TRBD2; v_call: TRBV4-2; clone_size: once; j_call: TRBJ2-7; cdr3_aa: CASSQDASGSTYEQYF; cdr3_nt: TGTGCCAGCAGCCAAGACGCTAGCGGGAGCACCTACGAGCAGTACTTC
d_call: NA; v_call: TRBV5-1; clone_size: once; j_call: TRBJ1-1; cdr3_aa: CASSRGGNTEAFF; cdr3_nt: TGCGCCAGCAGTAGAGGGGGGAACACTGAAGCTTTCTTT
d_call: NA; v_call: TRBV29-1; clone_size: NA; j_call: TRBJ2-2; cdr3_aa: CSVRSRVHTGELFF; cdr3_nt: TGCAGCGTTAGAAGCCGGGTCCACACCGGGGAGCTGTTTTTT
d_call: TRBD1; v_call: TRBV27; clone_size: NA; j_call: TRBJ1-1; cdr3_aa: CASSSRDRGLGTEAFF; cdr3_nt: TGTGCCAGCAGTTCCCGAGACAGGGGATTAGGCACTGAAGCTTTCTTT
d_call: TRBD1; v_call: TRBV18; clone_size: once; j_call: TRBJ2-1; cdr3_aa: CASSPKTGTDQEQFF; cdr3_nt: TGTGCCAGCTCACCAAAGACAGGGACAGACCAGGAGCAGTTCTTC
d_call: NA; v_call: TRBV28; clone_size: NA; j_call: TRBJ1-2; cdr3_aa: CASSFTSGGDYGYTF; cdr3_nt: TGTGCCAGCAGTTTCACGTCCGGGGGTGACTATGGCTACACCTTC
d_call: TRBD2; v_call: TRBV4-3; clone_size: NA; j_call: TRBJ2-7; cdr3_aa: CASSQDLGLANSYEQYF; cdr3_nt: TGCGCCAGCAGCCAAGATTTGGGACTAGCCAACTCCTACGAGCAGTACTTC
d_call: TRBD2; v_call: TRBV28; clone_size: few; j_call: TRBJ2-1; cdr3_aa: CASSFAAGGYNEQFF; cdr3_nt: TGTGCCAGCAGTTTCGCAGCGGGAGGGTACAATGAGCAGTTCTTC
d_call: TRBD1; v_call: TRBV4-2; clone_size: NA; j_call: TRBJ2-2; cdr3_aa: CASSQGDRGLGGELFF; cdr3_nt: TGTGCCAGCAGCCAAGGGGACAGGGGGCTGGGCGGGGAGCTGTTTTTT
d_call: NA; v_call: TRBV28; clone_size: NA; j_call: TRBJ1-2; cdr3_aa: CASSLRLQAGGYTF; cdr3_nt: TGTGCCAGCAGTTTAAGGTTGCAGGCAGGCGGCTACACCTTC
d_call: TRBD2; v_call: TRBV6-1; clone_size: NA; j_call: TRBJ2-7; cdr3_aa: CASGFGGRAYEQYF; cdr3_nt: TGTGCCAGCGGCTTCGGCGGGAGGGCCTACGAGCAGTACTTC
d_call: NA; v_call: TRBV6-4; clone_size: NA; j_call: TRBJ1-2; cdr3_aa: CASSATGESGYGYTF; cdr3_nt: TGTGCCAGCTCCGCCACGGGGGAATCAGGCTATGGCTACACCTTC
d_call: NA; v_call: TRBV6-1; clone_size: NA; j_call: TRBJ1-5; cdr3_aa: CASSGDLQGPYSNQPQHF; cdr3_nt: TGTGCCAGCAGTGGGGATCTACAGGGACCTTATAGCAATCAGCCCCAGCATTTT
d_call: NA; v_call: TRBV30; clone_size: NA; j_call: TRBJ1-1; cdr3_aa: CAWNGGAGTEAFF; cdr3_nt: TGTGCCTGGAATGGGGGCGCCGGCACTGAAGCTTTCTTT
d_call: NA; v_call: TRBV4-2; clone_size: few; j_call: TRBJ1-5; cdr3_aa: CASSQDTEARQPQHF; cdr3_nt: TGTGCCAGCAGCCAAGATACGGAGGCCAGGCAGCCCCAGCATTTT
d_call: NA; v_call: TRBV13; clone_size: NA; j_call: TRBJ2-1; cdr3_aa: CASSFGGSSYNEQFF; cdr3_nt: TGTGCCAGCAGCTTCGGAGGGAGCTCCTACAATGAGCAGTTCTTC
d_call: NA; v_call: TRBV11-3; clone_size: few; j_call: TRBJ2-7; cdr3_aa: CASSTADWGTYEQYF; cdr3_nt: TGTGCCAGCAGCACAGCGGACTGGGGTACCTACGAGCAGTACTTC
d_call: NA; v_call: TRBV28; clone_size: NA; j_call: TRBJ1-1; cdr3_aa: CASIWGQMNTEAFF; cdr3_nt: TGTGCCAGCATTTGGGGACAAATGAACACTGAAGCTTTCTTT
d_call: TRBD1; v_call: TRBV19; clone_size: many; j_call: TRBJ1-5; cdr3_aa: CASTPRGGQGRQPQHF; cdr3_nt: TGTGCCAGTACTCCTCGAGGGGGACAGGGGCGTCAGCCCCAGCATTTT
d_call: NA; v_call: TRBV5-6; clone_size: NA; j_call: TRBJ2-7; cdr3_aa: CASSPEGGAEQYF; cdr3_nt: TGTGCCAGCAGCCCCGAGGGGGGGGCCGAGCAGTACTTC
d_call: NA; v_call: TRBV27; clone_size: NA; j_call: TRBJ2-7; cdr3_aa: CASSFKDMSYEQYF; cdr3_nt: TGTGCCAGCAGTTTTAAGGACATGTCCTACGAGCAGTACTTC
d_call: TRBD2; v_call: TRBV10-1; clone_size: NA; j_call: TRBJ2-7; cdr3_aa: CASSVSGLNEQYF; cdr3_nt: TGCGCCAGCAGTGTATCGGGACTAAACGAGCAGTACTTC
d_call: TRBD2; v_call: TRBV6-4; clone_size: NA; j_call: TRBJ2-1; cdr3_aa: CASSDPPHPRAGDNEQFF; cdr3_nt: TGTGCCAGCAGTGACCCTCCTCACCCTAGAGCGGGAGACAATGAGCAGTTCTTC
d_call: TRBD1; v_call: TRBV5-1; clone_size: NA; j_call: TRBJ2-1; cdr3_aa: CASGGTGVLSYNEQFF; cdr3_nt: TGCGCCAGCGGGGGGACAGGGGTCCTCTCCTACAATGAGCAGTTCTTC
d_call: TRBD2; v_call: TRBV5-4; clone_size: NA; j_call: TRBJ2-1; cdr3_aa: CASSSSGNSYNEQFF; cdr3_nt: TGTGCCAGCAGCTCCAGCGGGAACTCCTACAATGAGCAGTTCTTC
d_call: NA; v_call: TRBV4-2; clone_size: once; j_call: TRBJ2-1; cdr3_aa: CASSHEEGIVDEQFF; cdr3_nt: TGTGCCAGCAGCCATGAAGAGGGAATTGTGGATGAGCAGTTCTTC
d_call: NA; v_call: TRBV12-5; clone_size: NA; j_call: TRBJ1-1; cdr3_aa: CASGLTLRLDGGSNTEAFF; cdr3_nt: TGTGCTAGTGGTCTGACCCTGAGACTAGATGGAGGGTCGAACACTGAAGCTTTCTTT
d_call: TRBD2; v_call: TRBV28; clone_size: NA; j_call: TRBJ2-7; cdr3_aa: CASRPTSGTYEQYF; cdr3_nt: TGTGCCAGCAGGCCTACTAGCGGGACCTACGAGCAGTACTTC
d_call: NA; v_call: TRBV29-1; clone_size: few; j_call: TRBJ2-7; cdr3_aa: CSVANSYEQYF; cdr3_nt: TGCAGCGTTGCCAACTCCTACGAGCAGTACTTC
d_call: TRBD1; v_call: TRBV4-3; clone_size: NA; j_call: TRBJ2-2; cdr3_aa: CASSQKVQGSAAGELFF; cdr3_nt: TGCGCCAGCAGCCAGAAAGTACAGGGGAGTGCCGCCGGGGAGCTGTTTTTT
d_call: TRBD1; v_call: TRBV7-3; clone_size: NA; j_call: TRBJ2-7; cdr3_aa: CASSTAGTGGEQYF; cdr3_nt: TGTGCCAGCAGCACCGCCGGGACAGGGGGCGAGCAGTACTTC
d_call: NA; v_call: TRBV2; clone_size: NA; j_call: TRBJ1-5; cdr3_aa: CASRGPVSYQPQHF; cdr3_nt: TGTGCCAGCAGGGGGCCAGTTAGTTATCAGCCCCAGCATTTT
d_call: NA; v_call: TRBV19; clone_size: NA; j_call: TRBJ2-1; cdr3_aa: CASTGSHLNEQFF; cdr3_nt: TGTGCCAGTACGGGGAGTCATTTAAATGAGCAGTTCTTC